The 20 T cell receptor beta chains listed next were all sequenced from one sample in a study of T-cell memory formation after mild COVID-19. TCRdb independently ran MiXCR on the 5' RACE reads; one entry per CDR3 protein. The table records hundreds of thousands of distinct CDR3 sequences, around a quarter of them present only once. The specimen was PBMCs or a T cell subset sorted from them (not recorded which). The origin of the receptors is an adult woman who had mild COVID-19 (a few samples of this study predate the infection). Cell type and time point are not known.

J is TRBJ2-1 and V is TRBV3-1; a weak D match, TRBD1 (5 bases). The V end was cut by 1 base, the J end by 4 bases, with 8 bases between. Germline-derived CDR1 and CDR2 are LGHDT and YNNKEL (reference sequence). CDR3 size: 14 residues. CDR3 residues: CASSQVGAYNEQFF. The CDR3 DNA reads TGTGCCAGCAGCCAAGTTGGGGCATACAATGAGCAGTTCTTC.

This clonotype has just a few counts. The V call is TRBV7-9, the J call TRBJ2-2; no clear D gene. The CDR3 has 15 residues. V was pared by 8 bases and J by 3 bases, with 16 bases between. Germline CDR1 and CDR2: SEHNR and FQNEAQ (reference sequence). The CDR3 nucleotides read TGTGCCAGCCCCCCAGAAGTCGGAGACACCGGGGAGCTGTTTTTT. This sequence encodes CASPPEVGDTGELFF.

The chain joins TRBV5-1 to TRBJ2-6, with 9 bases identical to TRBD1. The CDR3 length is 16 residues. V lost 6 bases, J lost 0 bases, and 4 bases stayed unmatched. Germline CDR1 is SGHRS and CDR2 is YFSETQ. The CDR3 sequence: CASKTGGGSGANVLTF. CDR3 nucleotides: TGCGCCAGCAAAACAGGGGGCGGCTCTGGGGCCAACGTCCTGACTTTC.

This chain links TRBV4-1 with TRBJ2-5; TRBD2 matches at 7 bases. In germline, CDR1 is MGHRA, CDR2 YSYEKL. This CDR3 comprises 13 residues. V lost 2 bases to trimming and J lost 4 bases; unmatched junction nucleotides: 1. The CDR3 nucleotides read TGCGCCAGCAGCCAAAGGGAGGGAGAGACCCAGTACTTC. It is translated as CASSQREGETQYF.

This clonotype occurred a few times. This chain connects TRBV11-2 to TRBJ2-2; D not certain. The V gene lost 3 bases and the J gene lost 1 base, with 9 bases spanning the gap. The CDR3 is 15 amino acids. Per germline, CDR1 SGHAT and CDR2 FQNNGV. The CDR3 region has the DNA TGTGCCAGCAGCTTTCGTCCAGAGAACACCGGGGAGCTGTTTTTT. This encodes CASSFRPENTGELFF. Full variable domain (rest looked up from reference TRBV11-2 and TRBJ2-2): EAGVAQSPRYKIIEKRQSVAFWCNPISGHATLYWYQQILGQGPKLLIQFQNNGVVDDSQLPKDRFSAERLKGVDSTLKIQPAKLEDSAVYLCASSFRPENTGELFFGEGSRLTVL.

This sequence joins TRBV29-1 and TRBJ2-5; D might be TRBD2 (5 bases). Looked up from germline, CDR1 is SQVTM and CDR2 is ANQGSEA. The CDR3 has 15 amino acids. The germline V and J ends were trimmed by 3 bases and 2 bases, with 16 bases remaining between them. In DNA form, the CDR3 reads TGCAGCGTTGATTTAGCCGTTAGCGCTCAAGAGACCCAGTACTTC. Translated, it gives CSVDLAVSAQETQYF.

This clonotype was counted between two and nine times. The rearrangement links TRBV12-3 or TRBV12-4 to TRBJ1-1, with 7 positions matching TRBD1. Unmatched junction bases numbered 4, after V lost 8 bases and J lost 7 bases. The CDR3 extends over 11 amino acids. The CDR3 coding sequence is TGTGCCAGCCGACAGGGTTTTGAAGCTTTCTTT. It translates to CASRQGFEAFF.

In this sample, this clonotype turned up a few times. V and J are TRBV5-1 and TRBJ1-1, with D hard to call. Germline CDR1 SGHRS, CDR2 YFSETQ. Trimming pared 5 bases from V and 1 base from J, leaving 12 bases between. The length of the CDR3 is 14 residues. CDR3 sequence: CASSFGEGNTEAFF. The CDR3 DNA follows: TGCGCCAGCAGTTTCGGAGAGGGGAACACTGAAGCTTTCTTT.

A few counts support this clonotype. The rearrangement joins TRBV19 to TRBJ1-1, with D possibly being TRBD1 (6 bases). CDR1 and CDR2 from the germline V gene are LNHDA and SQIVND (reference sequence). Between the trimmed V and J ends, which lost 10 bases and 5 bases, there was a span of 20 bases. This CDR3 contains 14 residues. The DNA for the CDR3 is TGTGCCACTCGCAGGGGCTCTTTAGGAACTGAAGCTTTCTTT. Amino acid sequence: CATRRGSLGTEAFF.

This clonotype has only a few counts. V and J are TRBV5-1 and TRBJ2-5; unclear D gene. CDR1 is SGHRS and CDR2 is YFSETQ in the germline V gene. V dropped 4 bases and J dropped 9 bases, with 22 bases sitting between them. This CDR3 is 15 amino acids long. The CDR3 nucleotides read TGCGCCAGCAGCCGCACGCCAGCCTCTCTGGAGCCCCAGTACTTC. Protein product: CASSRTPASLEPQYF.

CDR3 nucleotides: TGTGCCAGCAGCTCCAGACTAGCGGGAGGCGGGTACGAGCAGTACTTC. Translating it yields CASSSRLAGGGYEQYF. The chain is built from TRBV11-2 and TRBJ2-7; the match to TRBD2 covers 13 bases. The germline gives CDR1 SGHAT, CDR2 FQNNGV. The CDR3 is 16 amino acids. The V and J ends lost 4 bases and 4 bases, in that order; junction bases with no gene match: 7.

This clonotype was detected a few times. The chain employs TRBV20-1 and TRBJ2-1; D is possibly TRBD2 (6 bases). Germline CDR1 reads DFQATT; CDR2 reads SNEGSKA (reference sequence). Trimming stripped 1 base from V and 5 bases from J, with 15 bases between. CDR3 size: 15 residues. CDR3 residues: CSARGSSGRNNEQFF. CDR3 sequence (DNA): TGCAGTGCTAGAGGGAGTAGCGGCCGTAACAATGAGCAGTTCTTC.

This sequence joins TRBV29-1 and TRBJ2-3, with 9 bases lining up with TRBD2. The trim removed 0 bases at V and 4 bases at J, leaving 5 bases unmatched. The CDR3 is made up of 15 amino acids. Looked up from germline, CDR1 is SQVTM and CDR2 is ANQGSEA. The CDR3 sequence: CSVEEKGLAADTQYF. The CDR3 DNA reads as TGCAGCGTTGAAGAGAAGGGACTAGCCGCAGATACGCAGTATTTT.

The chain joins TRBV5-6 to TRBJ2-2; D not certain. V was cut by 1 base and J by 2 bases, with 9 bases left in between. The CDR3 covers 15 residues. Germline CDR1 is SGHDT and CDR2 is YYEEEE. The CDR3 DNA follows: TGTGCCAGCAGCTTGAGGCCGCGAAACACCGGGGAGCTGTTTTTT. Protein sequence: CASSLRPRNTGELFF.

V and J are TRBV4-1 and TRBJ1-2, with unresolved D. The V end was cut by 1 base, the J end by 5 bases, with 14 bases between. The CDR3 runs 15 residues. Germline V lookup: CDR1 MGHRA, CDR2 YSYEKL. The CDR3 bases are TGCGCCAGCAGCCAAGGGAGGACGGTCAGATATGGCTACACCTTC. Protein: CASSQGRTVRYGYTF.

This clonotype has just a few counts. This rearrangement joins TRBV29-1 to TRBJ1-2; D gene uncertain. CDR3 length equals 13 residues. The germline CDR1 and CDR2 sequences are SQVTM and ANQGSEA. V lost 6 bases and J lost 3, with 14 bases in between. CDR3 in amino acids: CSVYRSEDYGYTF. CDR3 coding DNA: TGCAGCGTATATAGATCAGAAGACTATGGCTACACCTTC. Together with reference TRBV29-1 and TRBJ1-2, the CDR3 gives the full variable domain: SAVISQKPSRDICQRGTSLTIQCQVDSQVTMMFWYRQQPGQSLTLIATANQGSEATYESGFVIDKFPISRPNLTFSTLTVSNMSPEDSSIYLCSVYRSEDYGYTFGSGTRLTVV.

The sample holds a few counts of this clonotype. At one end, the junction sequence differs from germline, possibly due to a read error. The CDR3 is CASSLASGSRDTQYF. CDR3 DNA: TGTGCCAGCAGCTTAGCCAGCGGGAGCAGAGATACGCAGTATTTT. V and J are TRBV7-9 and TRBJ2-3; 8 bases map to TRBD2. The CDR3 has 15 residues. From germline, CDR1 is SEHNR and CDR2 FQNEAQ (reference sequence).

The J gene is TRBJ2-7, the V gene TRBV14, with D tentatively TRBD1 or TRBD2 (8 bases each). CDR1 and CDR2 (germline): SGHDN, FVKESK. The ends were cut back, 4 bases at V and 3 bases at J, with 22 bases in the middle. CDR3 length: 17 amino acids. CDR3 bases: TGTGCCAGCAGCCCCAAATACAGGGGGACTAGTGGCTACGAGCAGTACTTC. It yields the protein CASSPKYRGTSGYEQYF.

This clonotype is medium-sized by share. This chain joins TRBV7-9 and TRBJ2-7, with D possibly called TRBD1 or TRBD2 (5 bases each). This CDR3 is built from 11 residues. V lost 11 bases, J lost 4 bases, and 12 bases lay in between. Looked up from germline, CDR1 is SEHNR and CDR2 is FQNEAQ (reference sequence). CDR3 nucleotides: TGTGCCTCCGGGACGGTTTACGAGCAGTACTTC. It codes for CASGTVYEQYF.

The CDR3 reads CSARNRENTEAFF. The CDR3 DNA reads TGCAGTGCTAGAAACAGGGAGAACACTGAAGCTTTCTTT. This chain joins TRBV20-1 and TRBJ1-1; a possible D gene is TRBD1 (6 bases). The germline V gene encodes CDR1 DFQATT and CDR2 SNEGSKA (reference sequence). V was cut by 2 bases and J by 1 base, with 8 bases left in between. The CDR3 is 13 residues long.